These 20 T cell receptor beta chains originate from one sample sequenced in a study of somatic mutations in cytotoxic T cells in rheumatoid arthritis. TCRdb keeps only in-frame clones here, not all; method: immunoSEQ multiplex PCR. The data contain approximately 18,000 clones, approximately 80% of them singletons. The sequenced sample was CD8+ T cells sorted from blood. Receptors were obtained from an adult with rheumatoid arthritis.

The rearrangement joins TRBV5-3 to TRBJ1-5, with D hard to call. TRBV5-3 is designated an ORF whose function remains uncertain. The germline V and J ends were trimmed by 0 bases and 1 base, with 8 bases remaining between them. This CDR3 contains 15 residues. The CDR3 spells CARSLVGVSNQPQHF. For the CDR3, the DNA is TGTGCCAGAAGCTTGGTGGGAGTCAGCAATCAGCCCCAGCATTTT.

The V call is TRBV5-1, the J call TRBJ2-3; no clear D gene. This CDR3 has 13 amino acids. The V gene lost 0 bases and the J gene lost 4 bases, with 6 bases spanning the gap. The germline V gene encodes CDR1 SGHRS and CDR2 YFSETQ. As DNA, the CDR3 is TGCGCCAGCAGCTTGGCAGGCCCAGATACGCAGTATTTT. This encodes CASSLAGPDTQYF.

The CDR3 DNA reads as TGCGCCAGCAGCAGGGGGTTTACGGCCGGGGAGCTGTTTTTT. This gives the protein CASSRGFTAGELFF. The V call is TRBV10-2, the J call TRBJ2-2, with TRBD1 matching 7 bases. The trim removed 6 bases at V and 6 bases at J, leaving 7 bases unmatched. The CDR3 is 14 residues long. The germline V gene has CDR1 WSHSY and CDR2 SAAADI.

This clone is termed medium-sized. The CDR3 reads CASSSRQGEEEQYF. DNA for the CDR3: TGCGCCAGCAGCTCCCGACAGGGAGAGGAAGAGCAGTACTTC. This chain links TRBV4-1 with TRBJ2-7, with 7 nucleotides matching TRBD1. J lost 7 bases, V lost 5 bases, and 11 bases had no gene match. The germline V gene has CDR1 MGHRA and CDR2 YSYEKL. There are 14 residues in the CDR3.

The gene calls are TRBV10-2 and TRBJ2-1, with TRBD1 identical over 8 bases. V shed 5 bases, J shed 0 bases, and the junction held 3 bases outside the gene matches. Germline lookup yields CDR1 WSHSY and CDR2 SAAADI. The CDR3 runs 15 residues. DNA for the CDR3: TGCGCCAGCAGTTTAGACAGGGGCTCCTACAATGAGCAGTTCTTC. Its translation is CASSLDRGSYNEQFF.

J is TRBJ1-5 and V is TRBV4-1; 9 bases are a match to TRBD1. The CDR3 runs 15 residues. With 0 bases clipped from V and 5 bases from J, the junction kept 2 bases outside the gene matches. Germline values: CDR1 MGHRA, CDR2 YSYEKL. The DNA for the CDR3 is TGCGCCAGCAGCCAAGATCGGACAGGGGATCAGCCCCAGCATTTT. Encoded protein: CASSQDRTGDQPQHF.

The chain is built from TRBV6-5 and TRBJ1-1; 9 nucleotides match TRBD1. The germline V gene encodes CDR1 MNHEY and CDR2 SVGAGI. V lost 6 bases, J lost 8 bases, and 10 bases stayed unmatched. This CDR3 has 14 amino acids. The CDR3 here is CASRPPGQGPEAFF. Written as DNA, the CDR3 is TGTGCCAGCAGGCCCCCGGGACAGGGTCCCGAAGCTTTCTTT.

This rearrangement joins TRBV11-1 to TRBJ1-1; D remains ambiguous. The CDR3 sequence is 14 residues long. CDR1 is SGHAT and CDR2 is FQDESV in the germline V gene (reference sequence). The V end lost 7 bases, the J end lost 5 bases, and 17 bases lay between the germline ends. CDR3: CASTSGLWVTEAFF. The CDR3 nucleotides are TGTGCCAGCACCTCCGGGCTGTGGGTTACTGAAGCTTTCTTT.

The chain joins TRBV27 to TRBJ1-1; D is undetermined. Trimming pared 6 bases from V and 0 bases from J, leaving 8 bases between. Germline loops: CDR1 MNHEY, CDR2 SMNVEV (reference sequence). The CDR3 spans 13 residues. For the CDR3, the DNA is TGTGCCAGCAGGTCAGGCGTGAACACTGAAGCTTTCTTT. Protein: CASRSGVNTEAFF.

The rearrangement uses TRBV27 and TRBJ1-2; perhaps TRBD1 as D (6 bases). CDR1 is MNHEY, CDR2 SMNVEV, per germline (reference sequence). This CDR3 comprises 15 residues. The V gene lost 0 bases and the J gene lost 1 base, with 9 bases spanning the gap. For the CDR3, the DNA is TGTGCCAGCAGTTTATCCGGGACATTTAACTATGGCTACACCTTC. Protein product: CASSLSGTFNYGYTF.

The chain combines TRBV10-3 with TRBJ2-3; 7 bases match TRBD1. V dropped 0 bases and J dropped 0; count of bases not matched to a gene: 9. CDR3 length equals 18 residues. The germline CDR1 and CDR2 sequences are ENHRY and SYGVKD. The CDR3 is CAISESTDRVFSTDTQYF. CDR3 DNA: TGTGCCATCAGTGAGTCAACCGACAGGGTCTTTAGCACAGATACGCAGTATTTT.

The CDR3 protein is CASSYFGGYEQYF. The DNA of the CDR3 is TGTGCCAGCAGTTATTTCGGGGGGTACGAGCAGTACTTC. The chain carries TRBV27 and TRBJ2-7, with 7 nucleotides matching TRBD2. The trim removed 4 bases at V and 4 bases at J, leaving 4 bases unmatched. Germline loops: CDR1 MNHEY, CDR2 SMNVEV (reference sequence). CDR3 length: 13 amino acids.

The chain has TRBV27 and TRBJ2-1; 10 nucleotides line up with TRBD1. The V segment lost 2 bases and the J segment 4 bases; nucleotides outside the gene matches: 2. The CDR3 runs to 15 residues. Germline CDR1 reads MNHEY; CDR2 reads SMNVEV (reference sequence). The CDR3 DNA reads TGTGCCAGCAGTTTAGACAGGGGGCTATACAATGAGCAGTTCTTC. It encodes CASSLDRGLYNEQFF.

The J gene is TRBJ2-3, the V gene TRBV27; D ambiguous. Trimming pared 3 bases from V and 2 bases from J, leaving 9 bases between. Per germline, CDR1 MNHEY and CDR2 SMNVEV (reference sequence). There are 14 residues in the CDR3. The CDR3: CASSFGGYTDTQYF. The CDR3 nucleotides are TGTGCCAGCAGTTTCGGCGGATACACAGATACGCAGTATTTT.

In its sample, this clone was seen once. The chain combines TRBV9 with TRBJ1-2; no reliable D call. From germline, CDR1 is SGDLS and CDR2 YYNGEE. This CDR3 has 15 residues. With 3 bases removed from V and 5 bases from J, the gap between germline ends came to 17 bases. Written as DNA, the CDR3 is TGTGCCAGCAGCGGCGATTCATTGGGCCCATATGGCTACACCTTC. Its protein product is CASSGDSLGPYGYTF. Together with reference TRBV9 and TRBJ1-2, the CDR3 gives the full variable domain: DSGVTQTPKHLITATGQRVTLRCSPRSGDLSVYWYQQSLDQGLQFLIQYYNGEERAKGNILERFSAQQFPDLHSELNLSSLELGDSALYFCASSGDSLGPYGYTFGSGTRLTVV.

The chain combines TRBV28 with TRBJ1-5; no definite D call. V was shortened by 6 bases and J by 8 bases, with 17 bases between the two germline ends. The CDR3 spans 14 residues. Germline V gene data show CDR1 as MDHEN and CDR2 as SYDVKM. In DNA, the CDR3 is TGTGCCAGCAGACCTGAGACCAACTTTGAGCCCCAGCATTTT. Protein: CASRPETNFEPQHF.

This chain uses TRBV5-5 with TRBJ2-1; D gene unclear. The germline V and J ends were trimmed by 2 bases and 4 bases, with 13 bases remaining between them. This CDR3 is 15 amino acids long. The germline V gene has CDR1 SGHKS and CDR2 YYEKEE (reference sequence). In DNA form, the CDR3 reads TGTGCCAGCAGCTTTTGGCTAGTCTCGTACAATGAGCAGTTCTTC. Protein sequence: CASSFWLVSYNEQFF.

This rearrangement joins TRBV6-5 to TRBJ2-1; TRBD1 or TRBD2 may be the D gene (6 bases each). From germline, CDR1 is MNHEY and CDR2 SVGAGI. The germline V and J ends were trimmed by 4 bases and 4 bases, with 11 bases remaining between them. The CDR3 is 14 amino acids. CDR3 nucleotide sequence: TGTGCCAGCAGTTTCGGAGGGGGATACAATGAGCAGTTCTTC. Protein sequence: CASSFGGGYNEQFF.

V is TRBV29-1 and J is TRBJ2-7, with D uncertain. The germline gives CDR1 SQVTM, CDR2 ANQGSEA. V lost 4 bases, J lost 0 bases, and 13 bases lay in between. The CDR3 runs to 14 residues. As DNA, the CDR3 is TGCAGCGTTGTTCAGGCATTTGCCTCCTACGAGCAGTACTTC. Its translation is CSVVQAFASYEQYF.

The chain couples TRBV7-9 to TRBJ1-2; a possible D gene is TRBD1 (5 bases). The germline V and J ends were trimmed by 6 bases and 6 bases, with 17 bases remaining between them. Germline values: CDR1 SEHNR, CDR2 FQNEAQ (reference sequence). The CDR3 is made up of 14 amino acids. This CDR3 reads CASSYPTAADGYTF. In nucleotides, the CDR3 is TGTGCCAGCAGTTACCCGACAGCGGCCGATGGCTACACCTTC.